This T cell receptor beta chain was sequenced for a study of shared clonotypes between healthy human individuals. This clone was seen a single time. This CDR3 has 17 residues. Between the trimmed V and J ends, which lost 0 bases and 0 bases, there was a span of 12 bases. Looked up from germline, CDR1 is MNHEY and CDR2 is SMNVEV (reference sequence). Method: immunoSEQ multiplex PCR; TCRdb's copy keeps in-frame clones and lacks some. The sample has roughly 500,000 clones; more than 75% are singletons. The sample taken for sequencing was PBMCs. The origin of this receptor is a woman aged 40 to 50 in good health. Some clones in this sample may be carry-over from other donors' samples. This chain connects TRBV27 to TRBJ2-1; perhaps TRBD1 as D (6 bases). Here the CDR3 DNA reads TGTGCCAGCAGTTTATCTCACAGGGCTAGCTCCTACAATGAGCAGTTCTTC. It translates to CASSLSHRASSYNEQFF.